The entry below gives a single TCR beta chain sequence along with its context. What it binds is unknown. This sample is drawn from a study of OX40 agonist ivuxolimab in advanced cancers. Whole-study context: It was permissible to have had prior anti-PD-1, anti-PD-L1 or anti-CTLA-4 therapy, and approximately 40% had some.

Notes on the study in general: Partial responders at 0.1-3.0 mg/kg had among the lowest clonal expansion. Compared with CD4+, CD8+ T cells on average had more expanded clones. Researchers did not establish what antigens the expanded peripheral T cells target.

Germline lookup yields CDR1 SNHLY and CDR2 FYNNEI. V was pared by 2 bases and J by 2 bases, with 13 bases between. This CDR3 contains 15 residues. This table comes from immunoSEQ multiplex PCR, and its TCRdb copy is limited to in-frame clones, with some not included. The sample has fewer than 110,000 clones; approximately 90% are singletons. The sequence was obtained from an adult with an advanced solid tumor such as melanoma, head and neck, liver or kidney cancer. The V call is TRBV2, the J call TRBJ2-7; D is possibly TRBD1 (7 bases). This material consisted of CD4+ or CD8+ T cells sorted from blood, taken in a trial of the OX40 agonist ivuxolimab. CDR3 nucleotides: TGTGCCAGCAGTGAACTGACAGGGACTGCCTACGAGCAGTACTTC. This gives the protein CASSELTGTAYEQYF.